There are many counts of the clone carrying this TCR beta chain. These data belong to a study of T cell repertoires in cytomegalovirus infection. Whole-study context: Signatures in public TCR beta sequences pointed to both CMV infection and matching HLA type.

TCRdb re-analysed the reads in MiXCR, keeping a single row per CDR3 protein. The sample has around 330,000 distinct CDR3 sequences, 17% seen once. With 4 bases clipped from V and 4 bases from J, the junction kept 10 bases outside the gene matches. Germline CDR1 is LNHDA and CDR2 is SQIVND (reference sequence). The CDR3 sequence is 16 residues long. The clonotype was recovered from a human donor in good health (CMV status not recorded). Some clones in this sample may be carry-over from other donors' samples. The V call is TRBV19, the J call TRBJ2-1; 7 nucleotides match TRBD2. The sequencing input was PBMCs. The DNA for the CDR3 is TGTGCCAGTAGTACCCGTTCGGGCGGGGGTTACAATGAGCAGTTCTTC. Translating it yields CASSTRSGGGYNEQFF.